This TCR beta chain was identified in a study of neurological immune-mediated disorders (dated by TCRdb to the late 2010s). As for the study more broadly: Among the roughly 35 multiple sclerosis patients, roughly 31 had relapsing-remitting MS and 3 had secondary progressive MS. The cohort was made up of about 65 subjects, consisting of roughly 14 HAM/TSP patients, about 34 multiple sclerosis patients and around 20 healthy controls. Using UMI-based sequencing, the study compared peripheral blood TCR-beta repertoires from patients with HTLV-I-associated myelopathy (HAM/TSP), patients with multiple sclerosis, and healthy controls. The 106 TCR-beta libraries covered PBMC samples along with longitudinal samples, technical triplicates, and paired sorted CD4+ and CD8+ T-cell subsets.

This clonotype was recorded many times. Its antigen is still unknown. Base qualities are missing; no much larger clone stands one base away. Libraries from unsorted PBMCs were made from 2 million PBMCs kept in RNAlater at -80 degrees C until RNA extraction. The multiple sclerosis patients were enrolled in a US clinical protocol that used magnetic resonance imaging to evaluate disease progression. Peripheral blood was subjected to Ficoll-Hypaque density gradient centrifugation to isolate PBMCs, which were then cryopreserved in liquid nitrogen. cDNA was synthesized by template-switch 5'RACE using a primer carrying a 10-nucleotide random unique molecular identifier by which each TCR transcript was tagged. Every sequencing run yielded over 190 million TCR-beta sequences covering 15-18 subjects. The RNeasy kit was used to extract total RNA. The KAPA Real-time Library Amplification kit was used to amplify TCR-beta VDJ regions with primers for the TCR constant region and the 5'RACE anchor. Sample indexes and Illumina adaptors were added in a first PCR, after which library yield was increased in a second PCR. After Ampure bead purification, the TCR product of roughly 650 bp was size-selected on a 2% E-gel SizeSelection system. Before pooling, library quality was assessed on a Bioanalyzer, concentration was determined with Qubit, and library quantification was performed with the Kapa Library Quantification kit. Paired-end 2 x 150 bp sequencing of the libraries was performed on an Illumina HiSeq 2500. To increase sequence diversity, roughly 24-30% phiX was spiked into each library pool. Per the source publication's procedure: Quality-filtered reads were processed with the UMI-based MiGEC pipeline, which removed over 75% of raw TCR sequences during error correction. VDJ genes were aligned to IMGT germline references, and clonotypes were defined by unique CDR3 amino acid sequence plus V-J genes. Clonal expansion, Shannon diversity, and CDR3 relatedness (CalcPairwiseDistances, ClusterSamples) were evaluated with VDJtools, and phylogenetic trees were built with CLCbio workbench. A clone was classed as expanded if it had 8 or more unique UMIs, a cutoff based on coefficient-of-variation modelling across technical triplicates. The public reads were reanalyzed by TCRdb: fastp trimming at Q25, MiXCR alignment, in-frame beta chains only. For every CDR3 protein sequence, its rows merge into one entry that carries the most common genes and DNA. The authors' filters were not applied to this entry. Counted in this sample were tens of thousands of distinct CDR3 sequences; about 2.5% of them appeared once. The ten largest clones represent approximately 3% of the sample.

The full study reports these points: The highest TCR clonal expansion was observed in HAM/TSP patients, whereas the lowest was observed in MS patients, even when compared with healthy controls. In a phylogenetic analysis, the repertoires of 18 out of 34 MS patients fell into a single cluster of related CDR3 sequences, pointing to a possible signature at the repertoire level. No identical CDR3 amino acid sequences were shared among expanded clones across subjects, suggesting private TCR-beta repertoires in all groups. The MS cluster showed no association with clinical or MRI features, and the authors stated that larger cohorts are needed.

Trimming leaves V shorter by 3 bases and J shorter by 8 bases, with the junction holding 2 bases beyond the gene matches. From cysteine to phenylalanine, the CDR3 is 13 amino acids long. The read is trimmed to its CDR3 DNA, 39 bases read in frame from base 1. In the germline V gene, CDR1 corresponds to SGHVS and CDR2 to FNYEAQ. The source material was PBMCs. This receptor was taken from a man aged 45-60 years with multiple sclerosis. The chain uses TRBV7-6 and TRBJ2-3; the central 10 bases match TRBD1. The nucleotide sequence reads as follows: TGTGCCAGCAGCTTTCGGACAGGGGGTACGCAGTATTTT. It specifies CASSFRTGGTQYF.